Shown below are 27 T cell receptor beta chains from a single sample sequenced in a study of cytomegalovirus exposure and HLA in healthy donors (dated by TCRdb to about 2017). Libraries were constructed by the immunoSEQ multiplex PCR assay. The multiplex PCR relied on a mix of 60 forward primers for TCR Vbeta segments and 13 reverse primers for TCR Jbeta segments. TCRdb limited this immuneACCESS table to in-frame rearrangements with V and J called. A share of clones is missing; checked studies link under half to unresolved V genes, and the rest is unexplained. This sample has roughly 150,000 clones in its table, and about 68% of those were observed once. Of the sample, more than 2.5% is held by the ten largest clones. Input material: PBMCs. The receptors were gathered from a female donor in good health and CMV-seronegative.

The V gene is TRBV7-9, the J gene TRBJ2-7; 8 positions match TRBD1. V lost 1 base and J lost 6; bases outside the gene matches: 5. The germline gives CDR1 SEHNR, CDR2 FQNEAQ (reference sequence). The CDR3 contains 14 residues. The CDR3 loop is CASSLGRGRVEQYF. CDR3 nucleotide sequence: TGTGCCAGCAGCTTAGGCAGGGGGCGGGTCGAGCAGTACTTC.

The chain joins TRBV21-1 to TRBJ2-3; the table names TRBD2, a call not compared with the DNA. TRBV21-1 is described as a pseudogene. This CDR3 has 16 amino acids. The CDR3 nucleotides read TGTGCCAGCAGCAAAGGCGCGCGGGAATCCACAGATACGCAGTATTTT. It specifies CASSKGARESTDTQYF.

This clone occurred a few times. Other DNA sequences in the same sample also yield this CDR3. This chain links TRBV27 with TRBJ2-5; D perhaps matches TRBD1 (6 bases). V gave up 5 bases and J gave up 2 bases, with 12 bases separating them. Germline CDR1 is MNHEY and CDR2 is SMNVEV (reference sequence). CDR3 size: 14 residues. The CDR3: CASSPRTAQETQYF. The CDR3 DNA reads TGTGCCAGCAGTCCTCGGACAGCTCAAGAGACCCAGTACTTC.

Concerning this clone: Sequence at one end of the junction differs from germline and may be a read error. The sample carries other DNA sequences with the same CDR3. The chain uses TRBV15 and TRBJ2-3; 10 bases match TRBD1. Germline assignment: CDR1 LNHNV and CDR2 YYDKDF (reference sequence). This CDR3 has 14 amino acids. The CDR3 DNA reads as TGTGCCACTAGCACCCGGGACAGGGGTGGCACGCAGTATTTT. It translates to CATSTRDRGGTQYF.

The rearrangement uses TRBV28 and TRBJ2-7, with 7 bases lining up with TRBD1. The germline V gene has CDR1 MDHEN and CDR2 SYDVKM. The CDR3 contains 14 residues. Unmatched junction bases numbered 8, after V lost 6 bases and J lost 3 bases. CDR3 in DNA: TGTGCCAGCAGCTCTCTGGGACAGAACTACGAGCAGTACTTC. It is translated as CASSSLGQNYEQYF. The variable domain in full, completed from reference TRBV28 and TRBJ2-7, reads DVKVTQSSRYLVKRTGEKVFLECVQDMDHENMFWYRQDPGLGLRLIYFSYDVKMKEKGDIPEGYSVSREKKERFSLILESASTNQTSMYLCASSSLGQNYEQYFGPGTRLTVT.

The CDR3 here is CASSLPGVNIQYF. CDR3 in DNA: TGTGCCAGCAGTTTACCAGGGGTGAACATTCAGTACTTC. This chain links TRBV28 with TRBJ2-4; the D gene is possibly TRBD1 (6 bases). The V end lost 2 bases, the J end lost 7 bases, and 9 bases lay between the germline ends. This CDR3 contains 13 residues. The germline CDR1 and CDR2 sequences are MDHEN and SYDVKM. The full variable domain, rest sourced from reference TRBV28 and TRBJ2-4, is DVKVTQSSRYLVKRTGEKVFLECVQDMDHENMFWYRQDPGLGLRLIYFSYDVKMKEKGDIPEGYSVSREKKERFSLILESASTNQTSMYLCASSLPGVNIQYFGAGTRLSVL.

The V gene is TRBV28, the J gene TRBJ1-1, with D uncertain. Between the trimmed V and J ends, which lost 7 bases and 5 bases, there was a span of 20 bases. Germline V gives CDR1 MDHEN, CDR2 SYDVKM. The CDR3 consists of 15 residues. CDR3 sequence (DNA): TGTGCCAGCAAGAAGGGCCTCTTCGCGGGGACTGAAGCTTTCTTT. It specifies CASKKGLFAGTEAFF.

The rearrangement uses TRBV5-1 and TRBJ1-3; weak D call: TRBD1 (5 bases). The CDR3 sequence is 14 residues long. From germline, CDR1 is SGHRS and CDR2 YFSETQ. V lost 2 bases to trimming and J lost 0 bases, with 6 bases between them. This CDR3 reads CASSLQASGNTIYF. Written as DNA, the CDR3 is TGCGCCAGCAGCTTACAGGCCTCTGGAAACACCATATATTTT.

The chain combines TRBV30 with TRBJ2-2; D remains unclear. This CDR3 has 13 amino acids. V was cut by 2 bases and J by 1 base, with 5 bases left in between. Germline assignment: CDR1 GTSNPN and CDR2 SVGIG (reference sequence). The CDR3 DNA reads as TGTGCCTGGAGTAGACAGAACACCGGGGAGCTGTTTTTT. It yields the protein CAWSRQNTGELFF.

The V and J genes are TRBV19 and TRBJ2-5; the D gene is possibly TRBD2 (7 bases). The germline V gene encodes CDR1 LNHDA and CDR2 SQIVND (reference sequence). The germline V and J ends were trimmed by 6 bases and 4 bases, with 24 bases remaining between them. The CDR3 is 17 amino acids. CDR3 region: CASSPLGGGRYGETQYF. CDR3 nucleotide sequence: TGTGCCAGTAGCCCTTTGGGCGGGGGCCGATATGGAGAGACCCAGTACTTC.

The chain combines TRBV7-6 with TRBJ2-2, with 11 bases identical to TRBD1. V shed 5 bases and J 4 bases; nucleotides not matched to a gene: 0. The CDR3 sequence is 14 residues long. CDR1 and CDR2 (germline): SGHVS, FNYEAQ. The CDR3: CASSGQGATGELFF. DNA of the CDR3: TGTGCCAGCAGCGGACAGGGGGCCACCGGGGAGCTGTTTTTT. The complete variable domain, with remaining parts taken from reference TRBV7-6 and TRBJ2-2, reads GAGVSQSPRYKVTKRGQDVALRCDPISGHVSLYWYRQALGQGPEFLTYFNYEAQQDKSGLPNDRFSAERPEGSISTLTIQRTEQRDSAMYRCASSGQGATGELFFGEGSRLTVL.

To note about this clone: The same CDR3 arises from other DNA sequences in this sample as well. The J gene is TRBJ2-1, the V gene TRBV27, with D uncertain. The germline gives CDR1 MNHEY, CDR2 SMNVEV (reference sequence). V was shortened by 2 bases and J by 4 bases, with 6 bases between the two germline ends. The CDR3 consists of 13 residues. DNA of the CDR3: TGTGCCAGCAGTTTAAGAGTATACAATGAGCAGTTCTTC. It is translated as CASSLRVYNEQFF.

This clone has just a few counts. The CDR3 coding sequence is TGTGCCAGCAGCTTAAATGGACTAGCGGACAATGAGCAGTTCTTC. Amino acids: CASSLNGLADNEQFF. This chain uses TRBV7-9 with TRBJ2-1; 10 nucleotides align to TRBD2. Germline V gene sequence: CDR1 SEHNR, CDR2 FQNEAQ (reference sequence). The CDR3 spans 15 residues. V dropped 2 bases and J dropped 5; count of bases not matched to a gene: 3.

The V and J genes are TRBV2 and TRBJ2-5, with 7 bases that match TRBD2. From germline, CDR1 is SNHLY and CDR2 FYNNEI. Germline trimming cut 6 bases from V and 2 bases from J; bases unmatched to any gene: 6. This CDR3 has 14 amino acids. DNA of the CDR3: TGTGCCAGCAGCGGATGGGGACTACAAGAGACCCAGTACTTC. Translating it yields CASSGWGLQETQYF.

The chain carries TRBV6-5 and TRBJ2-1, with TRBD2 identical over 8 bases. This CDR3 region has 15 residues. V dropped 0 bases and J dropped 4; count of bases not matched to a gene: 2. The germline CDR1 and CDR2 sequences are MNHEY and SVGAGI. CDR3: CASSYSTSGYNEQFF. Here the CDR3 DNA reads TGTGCCAGCAGTTACTCAACTAGCGGATACAATGAGCAGTTCTTC.

This clone was seen a single time. The J gene is TRBJ1-4, the V gene TRBV7-2, with TRBD1 identical over 7 bases. The ends lost 1 base at V and 8 bases at J; junction bases unmatched: 10. Germline CDR1 and CDR2: SGHTA and FQGNSA. CDR3 length: 16 residues. This CDR3 is CASSLGTGTAGEKLFF. In nucleotides, the CDR3 is TGTGCCAGCAGCTTAGGGACCGGGACAGCAGGAGAAAAACTGTTTTTT.

The chain combines TRBV19 with TRBJ1-1; no clear D gene. CDR3 length: 14 residues. CDR1 and CDR2 (germline): LNHDA, SQIVND (reference sequence). Trimming shortened V by 5 bases and J by 6 bases, and 16 bases separated the two germline ends. In DNA form, the CDR3 reads TGTGCCAGTAGTTACACGACAAGTCATCCTGAAGCTTTCTTT. Translated: CASSYTTSHPEAFF.

This clone was counted a few times. The chain carries TRBV4-1 and TRBJ2-2; D not certain. The germline V and J ends were trimmed by 1 base and 4 bases, with 13 bases remaining between them. Germline V gives CDR1 MGHRA, CDR2 YSYEKL. The CDR3 sequence is 16 residues long. The CDR3 here is CASSQGFTRFTGELFF. CDR3 bases: TGCGCCAGCAGCCAAGGTTTCACGAGATTCACCGGGGAGCTGTTTTTT.

The rearrangement uses TRBV15 and TRBJ2-3; tentatively, D is TRBD2 (6 bases). CDR1 LNHNV and CDR2 YYDKDF come from the germline V gene (reference sequence). The CDR3 runs to 14 residues. V lost 5 bases, J lost 5 bases, and 14 bases lay in between. As DNA, the CDR3 is TGTGCCACCAGCCCGGGGGAGGTAAAAGATACGCAGTATTTT. Its protein is CATSPGEVKDTQYF.

This clone was picked up one time. This chain joins TRBV9 and TRBJ2-1; 7 nucleotides align to TRBD2. CDR1 and CDR2 from the germline V gene are SGDLS and YYNGEE. This CDR3 spans 12 amino acids. The trim removed 0 bases at V and 12 bases at J, leaving 3 bases unmatched. The CDR3 sequence: CASSVDGGGQFF. The CDR3 nucleotides read TGTGCCAGCAGCGTAGACGGCGGGGGGCAGTTCTTC.

The J gene is TRBJ1-5, the V gene TRBV28; D unclear. V shed 3 bases and J shed 1 base, with 7 bases lying between them. The CDR3 length is 14 residues. Looked up from germline, CDR1 is MDHEN and CDR2 is SYDVKM. The CDR3 here is CASSFPVSNQPQHF. In DNA, the CDR3 is TGTGCCAGCAGTTTCCCGGTAAGCAATCAGCCCCAGCATTTT.

The V and J genes are TRBV29-1 and TRBJ1-1, with no clear D. The CDR3 is 12 residues long. The germline CDR1 and CDR2 sequences are SQVTM and ANQGSEA. With 4 bases removed from V and 4 bases from J, the gap between germline ends came to 10 bases. The CDR3 DNA reads as TGCAGCGTTGCCGCTAGAGGCACTGAAGCTTTCTTT. Protein sequence: CSVAARGTEAFF.

The chain has TRBV27 and TRBJ2-3; the match to TRBD2 covers 8 bases. V gave up 1 base and J gave up 5 bases; unmatched junction bases: 8. Germline CDR1 is MNHEY and CDR2 is SMNVEV (reference sequence). There are 16 residues in the CDR3. The CDR3 DNA is TGTGCCAGCAGTTTATTGGGGCGGGAGGACCAAGATACGCAGTATTTT. Translating gives CASSLLGREDQDTQYF.

This clone was seen only once. The junction departs from germline at one end; a sequencing error may be responsible. The chain carries TRBV7-7 and TRBJ2-7, with a possible D match to TRBD2 (7 bases). Germline CDR1 SSHAT, CDR2 FNYEAQ (reference sequence). The CDR3 extends over 12 amino acids. CDR3 sequence: CASSAGAGEQYF. The CDR3 nucleotides are TGTGCTAGCAGCGCGGGGGCAGGCGAGCAGTACTTC.

V usage is TRBV6-5 and J usage is TRBJ1-4; D unresolved. Deletions cut 6 bases from V and 3 bases from J, with 14 bases between. Germline V gives CDR1 MNHEY, CDR2 SVGAGI. The CDR3 consists of 15 residues. The CDR3 bases are TGTGCCAGCAGCTACCTCGGGTCTGCTAATGAAAAACTGTTTTTT. Amino acid sequence: CASSYLGSANEKLFF.

This clone appeared once. The J gene is TRBJ2-5, the V gene TRBV10-2; D gene unclear. Trimming left V 11 bases short and J 1 base short, with 8 bases between. Germline CDR1 is WSHSY and CDR2 is SAAADI. The CDR3 has 11 amino acids. The DNA of the CDR3 is TGCGCCGTAACAGTCCAAGAGACCCAGTACTTC. Amino acid sequence: CAVTVQETQYF.

Notes on this clone: The same CDR3 is also encoded by other DNA sequences in this sample. The J gene is TRBJ2-4, the V gene TRBV7-2; D uncertain. V lost 0 bases to trimming and J lost 0 bases, with 6 bases between them. The CDR3 has 15 amino acids. Germline loops: CDR1 SGHTA, CDR2 FQGNSA. CDR3 in amino acids: CASSLAPGAKNIQYF. CDR3 coding DNA: TGTGCCAGCAGCTTAGCCCCGGGAGCCAAAAACATTCAGTACTTC.